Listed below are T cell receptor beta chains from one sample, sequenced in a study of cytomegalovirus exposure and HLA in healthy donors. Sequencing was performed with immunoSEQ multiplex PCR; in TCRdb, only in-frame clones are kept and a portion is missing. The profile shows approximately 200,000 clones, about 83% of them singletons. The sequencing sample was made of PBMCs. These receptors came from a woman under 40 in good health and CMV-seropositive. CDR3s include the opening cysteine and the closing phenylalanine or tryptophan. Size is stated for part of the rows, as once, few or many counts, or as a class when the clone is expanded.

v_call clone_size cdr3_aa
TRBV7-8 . CASSLARSGSYEQYF
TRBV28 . CASSLYAGTGGYNEQFF
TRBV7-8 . CASSPGTAVSNQPQHF
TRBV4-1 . CASSLLSGGNEQFF
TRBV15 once CATSGWQGGYEQYF
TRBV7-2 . CASSLRGHTGELFF
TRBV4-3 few CASSQVWGLADKKETQYF
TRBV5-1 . CASSSLTGNTEAFF
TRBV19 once CASSIGTRVGTYGYTF
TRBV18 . CASSPTSSGRYEQYF
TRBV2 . CASRGAGTDTQYF
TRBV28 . CASSWDRFLRTEAFF
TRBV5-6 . CASSLLSERFF
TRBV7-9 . CASSPGVADRAYGYTF
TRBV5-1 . CASRELAGEGDEQYF
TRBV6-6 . CASSYSGTGYETQYF
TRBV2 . CASRFRENTEAFF
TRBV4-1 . CASSQDYTGGGGYGYTF
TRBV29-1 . CSVALGAEQYF
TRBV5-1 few CASSLAGEKLFF
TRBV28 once CASSMTGIDGNTIYF
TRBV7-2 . CASSLGAAGNQPQHF
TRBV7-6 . CASSLSGSTYEQYF
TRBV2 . CASSEWRGGRETQYF
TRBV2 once CASSAASGSNEQYF
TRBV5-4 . CASSSTRGKETQYF
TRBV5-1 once CASSAPEPGVGNTIYF
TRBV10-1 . CASTSGDTGELFF
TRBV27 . CASSLSSGRGYTF
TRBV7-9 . CASSLRWVRGGFDTEAFF
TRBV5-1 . CASSLDLSGGAGEQYF
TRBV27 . CASSLSYSNEKLFF
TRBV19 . CASISGAGLNLQPQHF
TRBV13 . CASSEFLAGALTYNEQFF
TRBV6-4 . CASSKGQGSYNEQFF
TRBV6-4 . CASSDHFLAGAGELFF
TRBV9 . CASSHSVGTQDYGYTF
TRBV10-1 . CASSDHGEGYEQYF
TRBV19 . CASSSNLNTEAFF
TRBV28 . CASSLLAGGGNEQFF
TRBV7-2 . CASSFLPMNTEAFF
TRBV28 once CASSFQVTNEKLFF
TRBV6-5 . CASRDLGLAGDTQYF
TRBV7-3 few CASSFTSGGAGETQYF
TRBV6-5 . CASSSDTEAFF